The sequence of this T cell receptor (beta chain) was determined in a study of cytomegalovirus exposure and HLA in healthy donors. Study-wide results and caveats: Specificity for CMV antigens was confirmed in vitro for a few of the CMV-associated chains.

As concerns this clone: Its antigen is currently unknown.

This CDR3 spans 14 amino acids. Trimming removed 5 bases from V and 6 bases from J; junction bases left unmatched: 5. CDR1 is SGHTA and CDR2 is FQGTGA in the germline V gene. Profiling relied on immunoSEQ multiplex PCR, and the TCRdb table lists in-frame clones only, not all of them. The sample holds more than 140,000 clones, roughly 91% seen once. The sample consisted of PBMCs. The chain couples TRBV7-3 to TRBJ2-3, with 10 bases that match TRBD2. This TCR came from a woman under 30 in good health and CMV-seropositive. The DNA of the CDR3 is TGTGCCAGCAGCAAAGCGGGAGGGTACGATACGCAGTATTTT. Translation: CASSKAGGYDTQYF.